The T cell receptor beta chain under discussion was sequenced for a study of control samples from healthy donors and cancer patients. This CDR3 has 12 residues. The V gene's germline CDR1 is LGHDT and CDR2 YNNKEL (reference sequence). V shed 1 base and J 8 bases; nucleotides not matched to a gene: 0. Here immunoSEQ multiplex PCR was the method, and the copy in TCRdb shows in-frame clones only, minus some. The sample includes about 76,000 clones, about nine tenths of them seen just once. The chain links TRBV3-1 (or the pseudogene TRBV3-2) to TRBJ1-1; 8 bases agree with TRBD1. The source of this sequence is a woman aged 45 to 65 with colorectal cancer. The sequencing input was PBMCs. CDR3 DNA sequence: TGTGCCAGCAGCCAAGGGGACAGGGAAGCTTTCTTT. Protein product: CASSQGDREAFF.